The T cell receptor (beta chain) described here comes from a study of blood T cell repertoires in COVID-19. Overall study: T cells, B-cell-depleted T cells, or PBMCs provided the cDNA or gDNA that served as material.

TCRdb keeps only in-frame clones here, not all; method: immunoSEQ multiplex PCR. This sample has tens of thousands of clones, with 92% found just once. CDR1 is LGHNT and CDR2 is FRNRAP in the germline V gene. The CDR3 runs 15 residues. V was clipped by 4 bases and J by 6 bases; unmatched bases: 7. The specimen was peripheral blood. The receptor was isolated from a man in his fifties or sixties with active COVID-19. This sequence joins TRBV12-5 and TRBJ2-1; TRBD1 matches 9 bases. CDR3 nucleotide sequence: TGTGCTAGTGGTTCCTGGGACAGGGTCGGCAATGAGCAGTTCTTC. Its translation: CASGSWDRVGNEQFF.